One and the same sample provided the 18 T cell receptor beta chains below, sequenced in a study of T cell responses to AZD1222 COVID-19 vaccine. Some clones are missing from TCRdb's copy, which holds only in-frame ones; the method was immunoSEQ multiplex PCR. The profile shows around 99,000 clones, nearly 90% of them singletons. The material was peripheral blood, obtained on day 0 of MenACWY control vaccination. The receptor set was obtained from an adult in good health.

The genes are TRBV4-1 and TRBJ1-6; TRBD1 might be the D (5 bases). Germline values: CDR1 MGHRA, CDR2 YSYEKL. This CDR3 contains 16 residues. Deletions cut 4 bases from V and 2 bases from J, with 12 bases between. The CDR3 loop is CASSLGVTAYNSPLHF. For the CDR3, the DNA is TGCGCCAGCAGCCTCGGAGTGACAGCCTATAATTCACCCCTCCACTTT.

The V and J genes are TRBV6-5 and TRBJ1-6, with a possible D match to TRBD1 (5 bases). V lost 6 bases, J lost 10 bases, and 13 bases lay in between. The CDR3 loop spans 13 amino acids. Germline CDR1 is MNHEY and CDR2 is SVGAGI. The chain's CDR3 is CASSSLQESPLHF. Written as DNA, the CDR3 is TGTGCCAGCAGCTCTCTACAGGAATCACCCCTCCACTTT.

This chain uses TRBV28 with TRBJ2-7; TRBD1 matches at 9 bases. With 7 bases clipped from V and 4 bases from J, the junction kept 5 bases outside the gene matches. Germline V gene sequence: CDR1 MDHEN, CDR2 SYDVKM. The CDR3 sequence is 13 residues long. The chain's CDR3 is CASTTGGKYEQYF. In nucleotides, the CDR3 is TGTGCCAGCACTACAGGGGGCAAGTACGAGCAGTACTTC.

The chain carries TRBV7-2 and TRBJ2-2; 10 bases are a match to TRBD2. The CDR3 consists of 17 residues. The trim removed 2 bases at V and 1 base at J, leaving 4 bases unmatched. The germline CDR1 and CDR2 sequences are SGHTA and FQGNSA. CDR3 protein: CASSLWVAGGNTGELFF. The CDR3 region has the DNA TGTGCCAGCAGCTTATGGGTAGCGGGAGGGAACACCGGGGAGCTGTTTTTT.

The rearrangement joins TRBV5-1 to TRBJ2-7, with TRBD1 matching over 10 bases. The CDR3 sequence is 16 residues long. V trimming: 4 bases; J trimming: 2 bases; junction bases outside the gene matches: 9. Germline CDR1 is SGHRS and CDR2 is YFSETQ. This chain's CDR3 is CASSVTTGGLTYEQYF. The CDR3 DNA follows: TGCGCCAGCAGCGTAACGACAGGGGGCCTGACCTACGAGCAGTACTTC.

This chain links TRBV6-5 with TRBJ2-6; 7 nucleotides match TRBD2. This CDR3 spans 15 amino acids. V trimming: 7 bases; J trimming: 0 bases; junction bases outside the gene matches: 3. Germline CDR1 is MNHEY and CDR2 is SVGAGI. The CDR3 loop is CASISGASGANVLTF. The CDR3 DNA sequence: TGTGCCAGCATCAGCGGGGCCTCTGGGGCCAACGTCCTGACTTTC.

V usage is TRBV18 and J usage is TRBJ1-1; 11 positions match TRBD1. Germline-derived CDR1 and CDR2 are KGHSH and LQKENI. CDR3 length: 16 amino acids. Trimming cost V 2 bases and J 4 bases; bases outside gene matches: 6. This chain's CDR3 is CASSPDRTGGFTEAFF. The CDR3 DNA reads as TGTGCCAGCTCACCAGACAGGACAGGGGGCTTCACTGAAGCTTTCTTT.

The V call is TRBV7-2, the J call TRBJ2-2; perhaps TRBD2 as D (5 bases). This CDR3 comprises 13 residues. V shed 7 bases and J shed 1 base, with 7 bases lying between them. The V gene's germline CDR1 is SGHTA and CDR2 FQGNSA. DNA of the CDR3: TGTGCCAGCACGCGGGTGAACACCGGGGAGCTGTTTTTT. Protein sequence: CASTRVNTGELFF.

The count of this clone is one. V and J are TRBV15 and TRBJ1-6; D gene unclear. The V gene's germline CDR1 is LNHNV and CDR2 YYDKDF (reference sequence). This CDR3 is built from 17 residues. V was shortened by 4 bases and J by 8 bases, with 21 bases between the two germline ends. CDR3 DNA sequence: TGTGCCACCAGCACCCGGTCGGGGTCCGGCTTGTATTCACCCCTCCACTTT. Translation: CATSTRSGSGLYSPLHF.

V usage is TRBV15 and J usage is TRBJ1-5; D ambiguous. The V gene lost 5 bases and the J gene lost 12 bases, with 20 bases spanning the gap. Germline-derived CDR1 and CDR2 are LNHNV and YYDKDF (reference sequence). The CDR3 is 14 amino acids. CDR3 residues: CATSPKEKSSHQHF. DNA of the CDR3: TGTGCCACCAGCCCAAAGGAGAAATCCAGTCACCAGCATTTT.

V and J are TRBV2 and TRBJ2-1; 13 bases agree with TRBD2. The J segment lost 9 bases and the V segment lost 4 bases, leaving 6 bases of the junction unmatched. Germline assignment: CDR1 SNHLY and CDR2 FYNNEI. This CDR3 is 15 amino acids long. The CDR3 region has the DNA TGTGCCAGCAGTGTTGGGACTAGCGGGACTGGTGAGCAGTTCTTC. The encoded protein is CASSVGTSGTGEQFF.

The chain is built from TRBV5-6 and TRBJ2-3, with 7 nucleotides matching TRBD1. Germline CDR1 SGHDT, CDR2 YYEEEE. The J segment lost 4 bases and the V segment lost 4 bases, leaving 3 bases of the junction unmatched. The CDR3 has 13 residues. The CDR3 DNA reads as TGTGCCAGCAGCACCACAGGGGCAGATACGCAGTATTTT. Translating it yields CASSTTGADTQYF.

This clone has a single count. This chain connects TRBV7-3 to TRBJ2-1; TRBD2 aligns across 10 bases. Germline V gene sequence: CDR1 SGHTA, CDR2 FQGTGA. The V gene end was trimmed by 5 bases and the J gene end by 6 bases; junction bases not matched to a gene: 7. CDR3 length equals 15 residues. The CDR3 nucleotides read TGTGCCAGCAGCGCCGGGACTAGCGCGCTCAATGAGCAGTTCTTC. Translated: CASSAGTSALNEQFF.

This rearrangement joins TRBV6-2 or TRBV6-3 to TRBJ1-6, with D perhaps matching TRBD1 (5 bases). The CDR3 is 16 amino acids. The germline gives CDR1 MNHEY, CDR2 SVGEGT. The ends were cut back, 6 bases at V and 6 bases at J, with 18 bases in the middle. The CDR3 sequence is CASSRRQHPRNSPLHF. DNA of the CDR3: TGTGCCAGCAGCCGTAGACAGCATCCACGTAATTCACCCCTCCACTTT.

CDR3 residues: CASRQTGGGYTF. CDR3 in DNA: TGTGCCAGCAGACAAACAGGGGGAGGCTACACCTTC. The chain has TRBV6-5 and TRBJ1-2; 8 nucleotides match TRBD1. The CDR3 contains 12 residues. The V gene end was trimmed by 6 bases and the J gene end by 8 bases; junction bases not matched to a gene: 5. Germline loops: CDR1 MNHEY, CDR2 SVGAGI.

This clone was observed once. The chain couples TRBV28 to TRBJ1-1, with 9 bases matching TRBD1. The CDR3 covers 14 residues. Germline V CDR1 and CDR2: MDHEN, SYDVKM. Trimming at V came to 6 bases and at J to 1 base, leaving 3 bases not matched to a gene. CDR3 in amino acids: CASSPTGGNTEAFF. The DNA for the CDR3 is TGTGCCAGCAGCCCGACAGGGGGGAACACTGAAGCTTTCTTT.

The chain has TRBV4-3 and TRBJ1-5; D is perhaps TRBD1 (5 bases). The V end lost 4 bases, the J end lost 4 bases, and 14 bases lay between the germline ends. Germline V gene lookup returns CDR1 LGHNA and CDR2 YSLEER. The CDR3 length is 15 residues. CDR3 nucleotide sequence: TGCGCCAGCAGCCCGTACCTTGACAGAAATCAGCCCCAGCATTTT. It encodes CASSPYLDRNQPQHF.

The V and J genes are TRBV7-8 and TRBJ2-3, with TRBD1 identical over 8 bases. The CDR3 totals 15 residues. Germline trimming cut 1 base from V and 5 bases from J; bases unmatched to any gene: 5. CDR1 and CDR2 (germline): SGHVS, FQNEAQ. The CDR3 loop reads CASSLEVRGRDTQYF. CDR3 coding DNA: TGTGCCAGCAGCTTAGAGGTCAGGGGGCGAGATACGCAGTATTTT.